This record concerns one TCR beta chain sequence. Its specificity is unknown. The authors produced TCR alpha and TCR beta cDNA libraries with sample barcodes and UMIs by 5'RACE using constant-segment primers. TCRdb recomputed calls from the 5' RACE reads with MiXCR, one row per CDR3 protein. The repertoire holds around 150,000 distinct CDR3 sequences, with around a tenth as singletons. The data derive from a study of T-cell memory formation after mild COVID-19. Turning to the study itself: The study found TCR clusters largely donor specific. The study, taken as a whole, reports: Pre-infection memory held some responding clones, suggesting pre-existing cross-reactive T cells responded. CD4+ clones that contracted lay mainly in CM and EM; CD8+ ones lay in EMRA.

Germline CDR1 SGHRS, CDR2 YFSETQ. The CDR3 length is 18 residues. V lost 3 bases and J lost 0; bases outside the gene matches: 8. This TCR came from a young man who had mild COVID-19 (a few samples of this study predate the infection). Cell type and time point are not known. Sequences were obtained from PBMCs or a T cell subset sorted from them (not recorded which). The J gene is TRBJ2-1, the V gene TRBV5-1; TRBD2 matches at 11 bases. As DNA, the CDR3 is TGCGCCAGCAGCTCGCCTAGCGGGGGGTCTAGCTCCTACAATGAGCAGTTCTTC. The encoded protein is CASSSPSGGSSSYNEQFF.